The clone carrying this T cell receptor (beta chain) was counted a single time. Three rounds of nested PCR, following a modified ARM-PCR protocol, produced the TCRbeta library. TCRdb recomputed calls from the multiplex PCR reads with MiXCR, one row per CDR3 protein. Altogether 100,000 to 150,000 distinct CDR3 sequences are present, 66% being singletons, with the ten largest covering about 13%. The data belong to a study of tumor and adjacent non-tumor tissue in lung cancer. There are 14 residues in the CDR3. CDR1 is SGHAT, CDR2 FQNNGV, per germline. No cell sorting was done before RNA was extracted from the tissue.

This clonotype originated in a man aged 25 to 40 with non-small cell lung cancer. Sequenced material: lung tumor tissue. V and J are TRBV11-2 and TRBJ2-7; possibly TRBD1 or TRBD2 for D (5 bases each). The CDR3 region has the DNA TGTGCCAGCAGCCAGGGACCCTACGACTACGGGCAGTATGTC. As protein: CASSQGPYDYGQYV.